This TCR beta chain was found in a study of T cell repertoires in cytomegalovirus infection. Background on the study: Recently identified HLA-C-restricted CMV epitopes were used, and well-studied HLA-B-restricted CMV epitopes were used as well. Public TCR beta signatures indicated both CMV infection and matching HLA type.

As for this clonotype: Its specificity is unknown.

MiXCR, applied by TCRdb to the reads, yields one record per CDR3 protein. This sample has some 940,000 distinct CDR3 sequences; roughly 30% occur once, and the top ten carry roughly 12%. V was clipped by 3 bases and J by 0 bases; unmatched bases: 12. Germline V lookup: CDR1 KGHSH, CDR2 LQKENI. The CDR3 loop spans 20 amino acids. The V and J genes are TRBV18 and TRBJ2-6; 9 bases match TRBD2. The sequencing used cultured CD8+ T cells from PBMCs, collected from culture after CMV antigen stimulation. This receptor was identified in a human donor in good health (CMV status not recorded). Some clones in this sample may be carry-over from other donors' samples. The CDR3 DNA sequence: TGTGCCAGCTCACCGGCACAGCGGGGGGCCAGAGGCTCTGGGGCCAACGTCCTGACTTTC. Encoded protein: CASSPAQRGARGSGANVLTF.